This T cell receptor beta chain stems from a study of cytomegalovirus exposure and HLA in healthy donors. Points from the study as a whole: One cluster of highly shared sequence variants probably arose as a sequencing artifact. DRB1 showed the most TCR associations and HLA-C the fewest in a later analysis, as rates varied by HLA locus.

Researchers ran the PCR with 60 Vbeta and 13 Jbeta primers. Clones were read by immunoSEQ multiplex PCR, and TCRdb kept only the in-frame ones, dropping some. The table records some 150,000 clones, 70% to 80% of them present only once. Comments on this clone: Its specificity is not known.

The source is a man under 40 in good health and CMV-seropositive. Source material: PBMCs.

The CDR3 region is CASSTRASGRLPLGSYEQYF. The CDR3, as DNA: TGTGCCAGCAGTACCCGAGCTAGCGGGAGGCTCCCGCTAGGGTCCTACGAGCAGTACTTC. The J gene is TRBJ2-7, the V gene TRBV27; TRBD2 matches 11 bases. The CDR3 extends over 20 amino acids. V shed 5 bases, J shed 1 base, and the junction held 19 bases outside the gene matches. CDR1 MNHEY and CDR2 SMNVEV come from the germline V gene (reference sequence).